Detailed here is one T cell receptor beta chain. This CDR3 has 15 amino acids. The germline V gene has CDR1 MNHEY and CDR2 SVGAGI. With 5 bases clipped from V and 5 bases from J, the junction kept 7 bases outside the gene matches. This entry comes from a study of blood T cell repertoires in COVID-19. Per the original methods: Cell counts per sample came from amplifying reference gene primers. Clones were sequenced by immunoSEQ multiplex PCR, and TCRdb holds only the in-frame ones, with some missing. That table supplies the V and J calls and clone size; D and trimming were determined from the DNA. The profile covers 150,000 to 200,000 clones, with about 81% appearing a single time and 12% taken by the ten largest.

The chain has TRBV6-5 and TRBJ1-4, with TRBD1 matching over 8 bases. Sequencing was performed on peripheral blood. The receptor was isolated from a woman of 80 years or more with COVID-19, enrolled during active disease. The CDR3 DNA is TGTGCCAGCAGTCAGAACAGGGGGTGGAATGAAAAACTGTTTTTT. This translates into CASSQNRGWNEKLFF.